These 27 T cell receptor beta chains were all obtained from the same sample, sequenced in a study of T cells after yellow fever vaccination. TCRdb ran MiXCR on the 5' RACE reads and lists one entry per CDR3 protein. This sample has approximately 110,000 distinct CDR3 sequences, with about 7.4% found just once. Sequences were derived from CD4+ T cells sorted from PBMCs, sampled 10 days after the first yellow fever vaccination. All receptors come from a man between 18 and 35 years old who received the YFV17D yellow fever vaccine.

This clonotype was picked up many times. The chain combines TRBV9 with TRBJ2-5, with D possibly being TRBD2 (6 bases). Germline-derived CDR1 and CDR2 are SGDLS and YYNGEE. This CDR3 region has 14 residues. Trimming removed 0 bases from V and 0 bases from J, with 6 bases in between. CDR3 sequence (DNA): TGTGCCAGCAGCGTAGGCGGGAACCAAGAGACCCAGTACTTC. It yields the protein CASSVGGNQETQYF. The entire variable domain, with the rest obtained from reference TRBV9 and TRBJ2-5, is as follows: DSGVTQTPKHLITATGQRVTLRCSPRSGDLSVYWYQQSLDQGLQFLIQYYNGEERAKGNILERFSAQQFPDLHSELNLSSLELGDSALYFCASSVGGNQETQYFGPGTRLLVL.

In this sample, this clonotype turned up many times. J is TRBJ2-7 and V is TRBV7-2; no clear D gene. Germline assignment: CDR1 SGHTA and CDR2 FQGNSA. The ends were cut back, 1 base at V and 2 bases at J, with 9 bases in the middle. The CDR3 is 14 amino acids. CDR3 residues: CASSLGVVPYEQYV. The CDR3 DNA follows: TGTGCCAGCAGCTTAGGGGTCGTTCCCTACGAGCAGTACGTC.

In this sample, this clonotype turned up a few times. The chain is built from TRBV5-5 and TRBJ2-1; D perhaps matches TRBD2 (5 bases). Trimming took 0 bases from V and 7 from J, leaving 23 bases between them. CDR3 length: 18 residues. CDR1 SGHKS and CDR2 YYEKEE come from the germline V gene (reference sequence). The DNA for the CDR3 is TGTGCCAGCAGCTTGGCTATAGGTGACGTGACGCGGAGGAATGAGCAGTTCTTC. Encoded protein: CASSLAIGDVTRRNEQFF.

This clonotype was recorded at least ten times. The V gene is TRBV7-2, the J gene TRBJ2-7; D remains ambiguous. This CDR3 is 14 amino acids long. Germline V CDR1 and CDR2: SGHTA, FQGNSA. The germline V and J ends were trimmed by 2 bases and 5 bases, with 13 bases remaining between them. As DNA, the CDR3 is TGTGCCAGCAGCTTAAGCAGGTGGACGAACGAGCAGTACTTC. This translates into CASSLSRWTNEQYF.

Many counts were recorded for this clonotype. The chain recombines TRBV7-2 with TRBJ2-1; D might be TRBD2 (6 bases). V was pared by 3 bases and J by 12 bases, with 15 bases between. Germline V gives CDR1 SGHTA, CDR2 FQGNSA. The CDR3 spans 13 residues. CDR3 sequence reads: CASSLAMVGGQFF. DNA for the CDR3: TGTGCCAGCAGCTTGGCTATGGTGGGAGGGCAGTTCTTC.

The table lists this clonotype with many counts. This rearrangement joins TRBV5-1 to TRBJ2-3; TRBD1 matches at 7 bases. CDR3 size: 15 residues. Germline V gene data show CDR1 as SGHRS and CDR2 as YFSETQ. After removal of 5 bases from V and 4 bases from J, the junction contained 10 bases not matched to a gene. The CDR3 region is CASRIRDRAADTQYF. The CDR3 nucleotides are TGCGCCAGCAGGATTCGCGACAGGGCCGCAGATACGCAGTATTTT.

This clonotype was observed many times. The chain recombines TRBV7-9 with TRBJ2-3; D remains unclear. CDR3 size: 15 residues. Trimming removed 3 bases from V and 0 bases from J, with 10 bases in between. Germline V gene data show CDR1 as SEHNR and CDR2 as FQNEAQ (reference sequence). The CDR3 nucleotides read TGTGCCAGCAGCTTGCTCGGGCAGAGCACAGATACGCAGTATTTT. It encodes CASSLLGQSTDTQYF. Full variable domain (remainder filled in from reference TRBV7-9 and TRBJ2-3): DTGVSQNPRHKITKRGQNVTFRCDPISEHNRLYWYRQTLGQGPEFLTYFQNEAQLEKSRLLSDRFSAERPKGSFSTLEIQRTEQGDSAMYLCASSLLGQSTDTQYFGPGTRLTVL.

In this sample, this clonotype turned up many times. The chain carries TRBV12-3 or TRBV12-4 and TRBJ1-4; D unresolved. V was trimmed by 3 bases and J by 3 bases, leaving 8 bases between them. The length of the CDR3 is 14 residues. CDR3 in amino acids: CASSFGGSNEKLFF. The CDR3 nucleotides read TGTGCCAGCAGTTTCGGAGGATCTAATGAAAAACTGTTTTTT.

The table lists this clonotype with many counts. The chain uses TRBV4-3 and TRBJ1-4; D perhaps matches TRBD1 (6 bases). V lost 1 base and J 5 bases, leaving 23 bases between the germline ends. This CDR3 region has 19 residues. Per the germline V gene, CDR1 is LGHNA and CDR2 is YSLEER. This CDR3 reads CASSQVGGAGATINEKLFF. The CDR3, as DNA: TGCGCCAGCAGCCAAGTGGGGGGGGCGGGGGCGACCATCAATGAAAAACTGTTTTTT.

The chain is built from TRBV9 and TRBJ2-3, with D possibly matching TRBD2 (5 bases). Germline V gene data show CDR1 as SGDLS and CDR2 as YYNGEE. V dropped 0 bases and J dropped 4 bases, with 12 bases sitting between them. The CDR3 has 15 amino acids. CDR3 nucleotides: TGTGCCAGCAGCGTAGAGTGGCTAGCCCCAGATACGCAGTATTTT. Translating it yields CASSVEWLAPDTQYF.

This clonotype was recorded many times. This chain uses TRBV24-1 with TRBJ1-5; 9 bases line up with TRBD1. This CDR3 contains 13 residues. V dropped 0 bases and J dropped 13; count of bases not matched to a gene: 3. The germline V gene has CDR1 KGHDR and CDR2 SFDVKD. The CDR3 DNA reads as TGTGCCACCAGTGATTTGACAGGGGGCGAACAGCATTTT. Protein: CATSDLTGGEQHF.

This clonotype was detected ten times or more. The genes are TRBV6-1 and TRBJ2-3; TRBD2 is a possible D gene (6 bases). Germline V lookup: CDR1 MNHNS, CDR2 SASEGT. The CDR3 spans 15 residues. Trimming took off 5 bases at V and 3 bases at J, with 15 bases between the two ends. As DNA, the CDR3 is TGTGCCAGCAGTCTGGCGGGGCCGGGAACAGATACGCAGTATTTT. Translated, it gives CASSLAGPGTDTQYF.

At least ten counts were recorded for this clonotype. The chain is built from TRBV20-1 and TRBJ2-7; D may correspond to TRBD1 or TRBD2 (5 bases each). V gave up 5 bases and J gave up 3 bases, with 14 bases separating them. From germline, CDR1 is DFQATT and CDR2 SNEGSKA (reference sequence). This CDR3 is 13 amino acids long. CDR3 loop: CSARRGQYYEQYF. DNA of the CDR3: TGCAGTGCTCGCCGGGGCCAGTACTACGAGCAGTACTTC.

This clonotype was seen ten or more times. The gene calls are TRBV7-9 and TRBJ2-1, with 11 bases lining up with TRBD1. The germline V gene has CDR1 SEHNR and CDR2 FQNEAQ (reference sequence). This CDR3 is 13 amino acids long. V lost 5 bases and J lost 15; bases outside the gene matches: 9. CDR3 in DNA: TGTGCCAGCAGCCTCAACCTTGGACAGGGGGCGTTCTTC. Its translation: CASSLNLGQGAFF.

This clonotype showed up many times. The genes are TRBV14 and TRBJ1-1; TRBD1 is a possible D gene (5 bases). The CDR3 is 13 amino acids. Per germline, CDR1 SGHDN and CDR2 FVKESK. V lost 0 bases and J lost 9, with 11 bases in between. This CDR3 reads CASSQDRVGKAFF. DNA for the CDR3: TGTGCCAGCAGCCAAGACAGGGTCGGGAAAGCTTTCTTT. The entire variable domain, with the rest obtained from reference TRBV14 and TRBJ1-1, is as follows: EAGVTQFPSHSVIEKGQTVTLRCDPISGHDNLYWYRRVMGKEIKFLLHFVKESKQDESGMPNNRFLAERTGGTYSTLKVQPAELEDSGVYFCASSQDRVGKAFFGQGTRLTVV.

This clonotype was seen at least ten times. J is TRBJ2-5 and V is TRBV10-3; 8 bases fit TRBD1. Germline CDR1 reads ENHRY; CDR2 reads SYGVKD. Trimming at V came to 0 bases and at J to 5 bases, leaving 8 bases not matched to a gene. The CDR3 extends over 16 amino acids. The CDR3 region has the DNA TGTGCCATCAGTGAGTCACCTCAGGGGGCGTTGGAGACCCAGTACTTC. The encoded protein is CAISESPQGALETQYF.

Ten or more counts support this clonotype. This rearrangement joins TRBV6-1 to TRBJ2-7; weak D call: TRBD1 (5 bases). The CDR3 has 13 amino acids. Germline values: CDR1 MNHNS, CDR2 SASEGT. V lost 3 bases, J lost 6 bases, and 12 bases lay in between. The CDR3 sequence is CASSDGALLEQYV. The DNA of the CDR3 is TGTGCCAGCAGTGATGGGGCCCTCCTCGAGCAGTACGTC.

This clonotype was seen many times. The chain carries TRBV2 and TRBJ1-6, with TRBD1 as a possible D gene (5 bases). The CDR3 sequence is 13 residues long. Germline-derived CDR1 and CDR2 are SNHLY and FYNNEI. Trimming shortened V by 9 bases and J by 11 bases, and 17 bases separated the two germline ends. The CDR3 loop is CASSGTEGTPLHF. In nucleotides, the CDR3 is TGTGCCAGTTCCGGGACGGAGGGTACACCCCTCCACTTT.

This clonotype was seen repeatedly, ten times or more. J is TRBJ2-1 and V is TRBV7-8; TRBD2 might be the D (6 bases). The length of the CDR3 is 13 residues. V lost 3 bases to trimming and J lost 9 bases, with 12 bases between them. Germline-derived CDR1 and CDR2 are SGHVS and FQNEAQ. The CDR3 loop reads CASSFSGVGEQFF. The DNA of the CDR3 is TGTGCCAGCAGCTTCTCGGGGGTGGGTGAGCAGTTCTTC.

This clonotype was seen many times. V and J are TRBV18 and TRBJ1-6; tentative D call: TRBD1 (5 bases). The V gene's germline CDR1 is KGHSH and CDR2 LQKENI. CDR3 length: 13 amino acids. Trimming pared 3 bases from V and 5 bases from J, leaving 5 bases between. DNA for the CDR3: TGTGCCAGCTCACCGGACAATAATTCACCCCTCCACTTT. The encoded protein is CASSPDNNSPLHF.

This clonotype was picked up many times. The genes are TRBV12-3 or TRBV12-4 and TRBJ1-4; tentative D call: TRBD1 (6 bases). CDR3 size: 14 residues. V lost 3 bases, J lost 6 bases, and 11 bases lay in between. The CDR3 loop is CASSLSGADEKLFF. The DNA for the CDR3 is TGTGCCAGCAGTTTGTCAGGGGCAGATGAAAAACTGTTTTTT.

This clonotype was observed a handful of times. The chain has TRBV19 and TRBJ2-2, with TRBD1 as a possible D gene (5 bases). CDR3 length equals 15 residues. Germline-derived CDR1 and CDR2 are LNHDA and SQIVND (reference sequence). Trimming removed 1 base at V and 4 bases at J, with 10 bases between. The DNA of the CDR3 is TGTGCCAGTAGTATAGGGGGCCCGAGCACCGGGGAGCTGTTTTTT. Translating it yields CASSIGGPSTGELFF.

This clonotype was recorded at least ten times. This chain links TRBV7-2 with TRBJ1-6, with TRBD1 matching over 7 bases. V was pared by 7 bases and J by 10 bases, with 7 bases of the junction left unmatched. This CDR3 region has 13 residues. The V gene's germline CDR1 is SGHTA and CDR2 FQGNSA. The CDR3 sequence: CASTRDRGSPLHF. DNA of the CDR3: TGTGCCAGCACCCGGGACAGAGGGTCACCCCTCCACTTT.

This clonotype was recorded at least ten times. The chain couples TRBV5-1 to TRBJ2-3; D not resolved. This CDR3 is built from 13 residues. CDR1 is SGHRS and CDR2 is YFSETQ in the germline V gene. V was cut by 6 bases and J by 2 bases, with 10 bases left in between. CDR3 in amino acids: CASMSAPTDTQYF. The DNA of the CDR3 is TGCGCCAGCATGTCCGCCCCCACAGATACGCAGTATTTT.

This clonotype occurred many times. The rearrangement links TRBV5-1 to TRBJ2-5, with D perhaps being TRBD1 or TRBD2 (6 bases each). The germline CDR1 and CDR2 sequences are SGHRS and YFSETQ. V was pared by 4 bases and J by 4 bases, with 23 bases between. There are 17 residues in the CDR3. The CDR3 reads CASSLGGPGLSGETQYF. CDR3 in DNA: TGCGCCAGCAGCCTAGGGGGGCCGGGGTTGAGTGGAGAGACCCAGTACTTC.

This clonotype was counted at least ten times. This chain joins TRBV20-1 and TRBJ2-7; no reliable D call. The CDR3 extends over 13 amino acids. CDR1 is DFQATT, CDR2 SNEGSKA, per germline (reference sequence). The V gene lost 4 bases and the J gene lost 4 bases, with 14 bases spanning the gap. CDR3 sequence reads: CSATNPAQYEQYF. The CDR3 DNA is TGCAGTGCTACAAACCCCGCCCAGTACGAGCAGTACTTC.

In its sample, this clonotype was seen many times. The V call is TRBV4-3, the J call TRBJ2-7; D unclear. Germline V CDR1 and CDR2: LGHNA, YSLEER. V lost 0 bases, J lost 1 base, and 7 bases lay in between. The CDR3 length is 14 residues. This chain's CDR3 is CASSQETLSYEQYF. The CDR3 region has the DNA TGCGCCAGCAGCCAAGAAACATTATCCTACGAGCAGTACTTC.